The T cell receptor beta chain under discussion was sequenced for a study of T cell responses to AZD1222 COVID-19 vaccine. Sequenced by immunoSEQ multiplex PCR; TCRdb stores in-frame clones only, minus some. The sample holds 90,000 to 95,000 clones, 88% seen once. This CDR3 region has 12 residues. V was trimmed by 3 bases and J by 4 bases, leaving 6 bases between them. This chain joins TRBV12-3 or TRBV12-4 and TRBJ1-2, with D perhaps matching TRBD1 (5 bases). The source material was peripheral blood, sampled 28 days after the second AZD1222 dose. This clonotype was obtained from an adult who received the AZD1222 COVID-19 vaccine. The CDR3 nucleotides are TGTGCCAGCAGTTTTGGGGGCTATGGCTACACCTTC. This gives the protein CASSFGGYGYTF.